These 3 T cell receptor beta chains were all obtained from the same sample, sequenced in a study of CD8 T cells in Susac syndrome. The RNA input was about 0.45 to 1 ug, and it was reverse transcribed with random hexamers. From the immunoSEQ multiplex PCR reads, TCRdb called clonotypes with MiXCR, one entry per CDR3 protein. The data show 150,000 to 200,000 distinct CDR3 sequences, 90% to 95% seen once. Sequenced input: CD4+ T cells from PBMCs. The receptor set was obtained from a human donor with multiple sclerosis.

The V and J genes are TRBV5-1 and TRBJ2-1; 11 bases align to TRBD2. Germline-derived CDR1 and CDR2 are SGHRS and YFSETQ. The CDR3 is 14 amino acids. J was trimmed by 9 bases and V by 4 bases; bases with no gene match: 6. CDR3 in amino acids: CASSLTSGAFEQFF. The DNA of the CDR3 is TGCGCCAGCAGCCTGACTAGCGGGGCCTTTGAGCAGTTCTTC.

The chain combines TRBV5-1 with TRBJ2-4; 11 nucleotides match TRBD2. CDR3 size: 17 residues. The V segment lost 0 bases and the J segment 1 base; nucleotides outside the gene matches: 3. CDR1 is SGHRS, CDR2 YFSETQ, per germline. The CDR3 DNA sequence: TGCGCCAGCAGCTTGGTCGCTAGCGGGGGGGCCAAAAACATTCAGTACTTC. It specifies CASSLVASGGAKNIQYF.

The genes are TRBV29-1 and TRBJ2-6; D is uncertain. The V end was cut by 5 bases, the J end by 0 bases, with 8 bases between. The CDR3 is 14 residues long. The germline V gene has CDR1 SQVTM and CDR2 ANQGSEA. The CDR3 DNA follows: TGCAGCGTTACCGGCTCCTCTGGGGCCAACGTCCTGACTTTC. Encoded protein: CSVTGSSGANVLTF.